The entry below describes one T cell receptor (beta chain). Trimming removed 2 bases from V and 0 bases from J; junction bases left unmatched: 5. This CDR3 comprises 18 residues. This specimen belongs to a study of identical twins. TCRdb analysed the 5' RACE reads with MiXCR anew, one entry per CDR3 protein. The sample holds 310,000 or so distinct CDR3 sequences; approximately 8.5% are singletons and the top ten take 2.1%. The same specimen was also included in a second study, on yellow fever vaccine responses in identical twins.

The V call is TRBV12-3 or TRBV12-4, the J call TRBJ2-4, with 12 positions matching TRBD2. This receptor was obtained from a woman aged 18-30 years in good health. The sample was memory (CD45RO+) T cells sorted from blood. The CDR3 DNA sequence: TGTGCCAGCAGTTTATGGACTAGCGGGGCTCTAGCCAAAAACATTCAGTACTTC. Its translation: CASSLWTSGALAKNIQYF.